What follows are 31 T cell receptor beta chains derived from one specimen sequenced in a study of a mutant IDH1 vaccine in newly diagnosed glioma. Produced via immunoSEQ multiplex PCR; TCRdb's table is partial and in-frame only. The table lists about 130,000 clones, around four fifths of them singletons. Antigen specificity for these receptors is unknown. Specified time point: week 11, during vaccination. All doses held 300 ug of mutant IDH1 20-mer peptide, with topical imiquimod. Sequenced here: PBMCs, sampled from a glioma patient whose treatment included an IDH1 peptide vaccine. The receptors shown here come from a man aged 35 to 55 with glioma.

J is TRBJ2-7 and V is TRBV6-1; TRBD1 agrees at 8 bases. The CDR3 is 14 residues long. V shed 7 bases, J shed 0 bases, and the junction held 5 bases outside the gene matches. Germline V lookup: CDR1 MNHNS, CDR2 SASEGT. CDR3: CASKIDRGSYEQYF. CDR3 nucleotide sequence: TGTGCCAGCAAAATCGACAGGGGCTCCTACGAGCAGTACTTC.

The gene calls are TRBV5-1 and TRBJ2-7; TRBD1 is a possible D gene (6 bases). The CDR3 is 13 amino acids. Germline loops: CDR1 SGHRS, CDR2 YFSETQ. V dropped 0 bases and J dropped 3 bases, with 7 bases sitting between them. The CDR3 nucleotides are TGCGCCAGCAGCTTGGGGACAGACTACGAGCAGTACTTC. Its translation: CASSLGTDYEQYF.

The rearrangement joins TRBV11-3 to TRBJ2-3; D ambiguous. The germline CDR1 and CDR2 sequences are SGHNT and YENEEA. This CDR3 contains 15 residues. V was pared by 2 bases and J by 0 bases, with 9 bases between. In nucleotides, the CDR3 is TGTGCCAGCAGCTTACATGGGCGCAGCACAGATACGCAGTATTTT. Encoded protein: CASSLHGRSTDTQYF. Full variable domain (missing parts from reference TRBV11-3 and TRBJ2-3): EAGVVQSPRYKIIEKKQPVAFWCNPISGHNTLYWYLQNLGQGPELLIRYENEEAVDDSQLPKDRFSAERLKGVDSTLKIQPAELGDSAVYLCASSLHGRSTDTQYFGPGTRLTVL.

The gene calls are TRBV21-1 and TRBJ2-1; the table gives TRBD1 as D, unverified against the DNA. TRBV21-1 is designated a pseudogene. The CDR3 is 16 residues long. The CDR3 protein is CASSNETGFSYNEQFF. CDR3 coding DNA: TGTGCCAGCAGCAACGAGACAGGTTTTTCCTACAATGAGCAGTTCTTC.

The rearrangement uses TRBV9 and TRBJ2-1; D might be TRBD1 or TRBD2, each matching 5 bases. Germline V gives CDR1 SGDLS, CDR2 YYNGEE. Trimming shortened V by 2 bases and J by 9 bases, and 15 bases separated the two germline ends. This CDR3 spans 14 amino acids. The CDR3: CASSVPGPAGEQFF. For the CDR3, the DNA is TGTGCCAGCAGCGTTCCGGGACCCGCGGGTGAGCAGTTCTTC.

The chain carries TRBV27 and TRBJ2-3; 12 bases fit TRBD1. This CDR3 has 17 amino acids. V dropped 1 base and J dropped 6; count of bases not matched to a gene: 8. CDR1 and CDR2 (germline): MNHEY, SMNVEV (reference sequence). The CDR3 DNA sequence: TGTGCCAGCAGTTTATGGACGGGACAGGGGGCTGGGGATACGCAGTATTTT. Encoded protein: CASSLWTGQGAGDTQYF.

The V call is TRBV4-2, the J call TRBJ1-4; 7 nucleotides match TRBD1. Germline CDR1 reads LGHNA; CDR2 reads YNFKEQ. J gave up 0 bases and V 2 bases, and 6 bases lay outside the gene matches. This CDR3 region has 17 residues. CDR3 DNA sequence: TGTGCCAGCAGCCAATCTCCCGGGACAGCAACTAATGAAAAACTGTTTTTT. Its protein is CASSQSPGTATNEKLFF.

This chain connects TRBV11-2 to TRBJ2-7; 10 nucleotides agree with TRBD1. The CDR3 length is 14 residues. V dropped 1 base and J dropped 6; count of bases not matched to a gene: 3. CDR1 is SGHAT and CDR2 is FQNNGV in the germline V gene. The CDR3 DNA reads as TGTGCCAGCAGCTTAGCGGACAGGGGGTCCGAGCAGTACTTC. This sequence encodes CASSLADRGSEQYF.

The chain links TRBV2 to TRBJ2-5; 7 positions agree with TRBD1. Germline assignment: CDR1 SNHLY and CDR2 FYNNEI. V was clipped by 6 bases and J by 4 bases; unmatched bases: 11. The CDR3 sequence is 15 residues long. The CDR3 region is CASSPSGTAPETQYF. The CDR3 nucleotides read TGTGCCAGCAGCCCATCCGGGACAGCCCCAGAGACCCAGTACTTC.

The table lists this clone with a count of one. V and J are TRBV5-1 and TRBJ1-3, with 9 bases fitting TRBD1. Looked up from germline, CDR1 is SGHRS and CDR2 is YFSETQ. There are 15 residues in the CDR3. V lost 4 bases and J lost 4; bases outside the gene matches: 6. The CDR3 loop is CASSLRQGEGNTIYF. The DNA for the CDR3 is TGCGCCAGCAGCCTAAGACAGGGGGAAGGAAACACCATATATTTT.

As for this clone: An end of the junction does not agree with germline; a read error may underlie this. V and J are TRBV7-7 and TRBJ2-2, with 8 bases identical to TRBD1. The CDR3 is made up of 16 amino acids. Germline CDR1 reads SSHAT; CDR2 reads FNYEAQ (reference sequence). The CDR3 coding sequence is TGTGCTAGCAGCTTAACCGGGACAGGAGACACCGGGGAGCTGTTTTTT. Its translation: CASSLTGTGDTGELFF. Using reference TRBV7-7 and TRBJ2-2 for the parts outside the CDR3, the full variable domain is GAGVSQSPRYKVTKRGQDVTLRCDPISSHATLYWYQQALGQGPEFLTYFNYEAQPDKSGLPSDRFSAERPEGSISTLTIQRTEQRDSAMYRCASSLTGTGDTGELFFGEGSRLTVL.

This chain uses TRBV7-2 with TRBJ2-2; D is undetermined. Deletions cut 5 bases from V and 6 bases from J, with 10 bases between. The CDR3 loop spans 13 amino acids. The germline CDR1 and CDR2 sequences are SGHTA and FQGNSA. The CDR3 sequence is CASSKSGPGELFF. CDR3 DNA sequence: TGTGCCAGCAGCAAATCCGGGCCCGGGGAGCTGTTTTTT.

The chain recombines TRBV2 with TRBJ2-7; D not resolved. The germline gives CDR1 SNHLY, CDR2 FYNNEI. The CDR3 extends over 12 amino acids. Trimming took 8 bases from V and 5 from J, leaving 13 bases between them. CDR3 bases: TGTGCCAGCCGGTCATCCAGTGACGAGCAGTACTTC. It specifies CASRSSSDEQYF.

V and J are TRBV4-1 and TRBJ2-3; D is unresolved. V gave up 8 bases and J gave up 4 bases, with 7 bases separating them. The CDR3 contains 11 residues. CDR1 is MGHRA, CDR2 YSYEKL, per germline. The CDR3 region has the DNA TGCGCCAGCGGGGATCCAGATACGCAGTATTTT. Protein sequence: CASGDPDTQYF.

This clone was picked up a small number of times. The V and J genes are TRBV30 and TRBJ1-2; no firm D call. The CDR3 is 14 amino acids. Germline CDR1 reads GTSNPN; CDR2 reads SVGIG (reference sequence). Trimming cost V 2 bases and J 4 bases, with 14 bases left between them. In DNA form, the CDR3 reads TGTGCCTGGAGTATTTCGAAGGTAATCTATGGCTACACCTTC. It is translated as CAWSISKVIYGYTF.

The chain combines TRBV4-2 with TRBJ2-7, with 7 bases matching TRBD2. Germline trimming cut 1 base from V and 0 bases from J; bases unmatched to any gene: 9. CDR1 is LGHNA and CDR2 is YNFKEQ in the germline V gene. The length of the CDR3 is 17 residues. CDR3 DNA: TGTGCCAGCAGCCAAGTCTCGACCCGGGACTACTCCTACGAGCAGTACTTC. Its protein product is CASSQVSTRDYSYEQYF.

This clone was seen at least ten times. The J gene is TRBJ1-1, the V gene TRBV16; D is unclear. The germline gives CDR1 KGHSY, CDR2 FQNENV. V was shortened by 4 bases and J by 3 bases, with 12 bases between the two germline ends. The CDR3 is made up of 14 amino acids. CDR3 sequence: CASSLAGGYTEAFF. In nucleotides, the CDR3 is TGTGCCAGCAGCCTTGCGGGAGGATACACTGAAGCTTTCTTT.

This clone was observed a few times. The J gene is TRBJ2-1, the V gene TRBV7-9; 7 bases are shared with TRBD2. From germline, CDR1 is SEHNR and CDR2 FQNEAQ (reference sequence). There are 15 residues in the CDR3. V lost 6 bases and J lost 0; bases outside the gene matches: 5. The CDR3 loop reads CASRTSGNSYNEQFF. For the CDR3, the DNA is TGTGCCAGCAGAACCAGCGGGAACTCCTACAATGAGCAGTTCTTC.

This clone was picked up a small number of times. This rearrangement joins TRBV4-3 to TRBJ1-1; unclear D gene. V gave up 0 bases and J gave up 0 bases, with 5 bases separating them. There are 14 residues in the CDR3. Per the germline V gene, CDR1 is LGHNA and CDR2 is YSLEER. The CDR3 coding sequence is TGCGCCAGCAGCCAAGACAGATTGAACACTGAAGCTTTCTTT. Translated, it gives CASSQDRLNTEAFF.

V is TRBV6-5 and J is TRBJ1-2; 11 bases match TRBD1. Germline lookup yields CDR1 MNHEY and CDR2 SVGAGI. The CDR3 consists of 15 residues. V lost 2 bases, J lost 3 bases, and 2 bases stayed unmatched. CDR3: CASSYKGQGDYGYTF. CDR3 sequence (DNA): TGTGCCAGCAGTTACAAGGGACAGGGGGACTATGGCTACACCTTC.

In this sample, this clone turned up once. V and J are TRBV9 and TRBJ2-1; 8 bases fit TRBD2. The CDR3 totals 15 residues. Germline V gene data show CDR1 as SGDLS and CDR2 as YYNGEE. Losses at the gene ends were 3 bases for V and 0 bases for J; bases not matched to a gene: 2. CDR3 DNA: TGTGCCAGCAGCGAGGGGACTAGCTCCTACAATGAGCAGTTCTTC. This sequence encodes CASSEGTSSYNEQFF.

This sequence joins TRBV4-3 and TRBJ2-7, with 8 bases aligning to TRBD1. The CDR3 runs 16 residues. J gave up 3 bases and V 1 base, and 8 bases lay outside the gene matches. The germline gives CDR1 LGHNA, CDR2 YSLEER. The chain's CDR3 is CASSQGVTGAFYEQYF. The CDR3 bases are TGCGCCAGCAGCCAAGGGGTGACAGGGGCTTTCTACGAGCAGTACTTC.

This chain links TRBV2 with TRBJ2-1, with D possibly being TRBD2 (6 bases). The CDR3 sequence is 14 residues long. In germline, CDR1 is SNHLY, CDR2 FYNNEI. The V end lost 5 bases, the J end lost 4 bases, and 12 bases lay between the germline ends. CDR3 coding DNA: TGTGCCAGCAGTCCCACTGGGGGGTACAATGAGCAGTTCTTC. The encoded protein is CASSPTGGYNEQFF.

The chain employs TRBV6-1 and TRBJ1-1, with 8 positions matching TRBD1. Unmatched junction bases numbered 6, after V lost 4 bases and J lost 5 bases. Germline lookup yields CDR1 MNHNS and CDR2 SASEGT. The CDR3 length is 14 residues. The CDR3 here is CASSALDRGTEAFF. The CDR3 DNA sequence: TGTGCCAGCAGTGCCTTAGACAGGGGAACTGAAGCTTTCTTT.

This clone was counted a few times. The chain employs TRBV11-1 and TRBJ1-1; D gene ambiguous. Trimming removed 2 bases at V and 0 bases at J, with 10 bases between. This CDR3 contains 15 residues. Per the germline V gene, CDR1 is SGHAT and CDR2 is FQDESV (reference sequence). DNA for the CDR3: TGTGCCAGCAGCTTAAGGACTATGGTGAACACTGAAGCTTTCTTT. It encodes CASSLRTMVNTEAFF.

This clone was found a few times. V and J are TRBV2 and TRBJ1-1; D is unresolved. CDR1 is SNHLY, CDR2 FYNNEI, per germline. V gave up 0 bases and J gave up 11 bases, with 16 bases separating them. This CDR3 has 14 amino acids. The CDR3 sequence is CASSEALRQLGAFF. The CDR3 DNA sequence: TGTGCCAGCAGTGAAGCGCTTCGGCAGTTGGGTGCTTTCTTT.

This clone occurred a few times. This chain links TRBV5-5 with TRBJ2-3; perhaps TRBD1 as D (6 bases). Per germline, CDR1 SGHKS and CDR2 YYEKEE (reference sequence). V was pared by 4 bases and J by 2 bases, with 11 bases between. This CDR3 region has 14 residues. The CDR3 loop reads CASSPRTVTDTQYF. CDR3 nucleotides: TGTGCCAGCAGCCCACGGACAGTCACAGATACGCAGTATTTT.

The chain employs TRBV9 and TRBJ2-2; tentative D call: TRBD1 (5 bases). This CDR3 comprises 18 residues. V was pared by 0 bases and J by 0 bases, with 15 bases between. Per the germline V gene, CDR1 is SGDLS and CDR2 is YYNGEE. The CDR3 DNA is TGTGCCAGCAGCGTAGCATTCGCAGGGTGGGCGAACACCGGGGAGCTGTTTTTT. Translated: CASSVAFAGWANTGELFF.

This chain uses TRBV6-5 with TRBJ1-4; 7 bases match TRBD1. CDR1 and CDR2 from the germline V gene are MNHEY and SVGAGI. Unmatched junction bases numbered 6, after V lost 4 bases and J lost 7 bases. The CDR3 contains 14 residues. CDR3 DNA sequence: TGTGCCAGCAGTTCCGACAGGGCCGGTGAAAAACTGTTTTTT. This sequence encodes CASSSDRAGEKLFF.

The chain employs TRBV27 and TRBJ1-2; 8 bases fit TRBD1. The trim removed 6 bases at V and 5 bases at J, leaving 8 bases unmatched. The germline V gene has CDR1 MNHEY and CDR2 SMNVEV (reference sequence). This CDR3 is 14 amino acids long. The CDR3 sequence is CASRKARQGYGYTF. CDR3 bases: TGTGCCAGCAGAAAAGCGCGACAGGGGTATGGCTACACCTTC.

This CDR3 is CASSQAGGQEGGELFF. CDR3 nucleotide sequence: TGCGCCAGCAGCCAGGCGGGAGGGCAAGAAGGCGGGGAGCTGTTTTTT. This chain connects TRBV4-3 to TRBJ2-2, with 9 bases matching TRBD2. The CDR3 is made up of 16 amino acids. Germline V gene data show CDR1 as LGHNA and CDR2 as YSLEER. Trimming took 3 bases from V and 7 from J; bases not matched to a gene: 9.